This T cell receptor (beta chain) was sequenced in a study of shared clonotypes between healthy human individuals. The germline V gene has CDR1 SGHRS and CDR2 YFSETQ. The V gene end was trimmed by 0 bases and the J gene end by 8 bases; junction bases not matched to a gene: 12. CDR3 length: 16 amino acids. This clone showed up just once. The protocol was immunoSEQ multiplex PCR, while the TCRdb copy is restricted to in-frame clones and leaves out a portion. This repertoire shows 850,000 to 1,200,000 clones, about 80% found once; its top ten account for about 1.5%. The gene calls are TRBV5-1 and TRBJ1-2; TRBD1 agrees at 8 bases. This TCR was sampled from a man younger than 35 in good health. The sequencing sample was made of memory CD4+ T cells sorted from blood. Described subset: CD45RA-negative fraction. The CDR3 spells CASSLGAGGAVGGYTF. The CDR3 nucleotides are TGCGCCAGCAGCTTGGGGGCAGGGGGCGCGGTGGGCGGCTACACCTTC.